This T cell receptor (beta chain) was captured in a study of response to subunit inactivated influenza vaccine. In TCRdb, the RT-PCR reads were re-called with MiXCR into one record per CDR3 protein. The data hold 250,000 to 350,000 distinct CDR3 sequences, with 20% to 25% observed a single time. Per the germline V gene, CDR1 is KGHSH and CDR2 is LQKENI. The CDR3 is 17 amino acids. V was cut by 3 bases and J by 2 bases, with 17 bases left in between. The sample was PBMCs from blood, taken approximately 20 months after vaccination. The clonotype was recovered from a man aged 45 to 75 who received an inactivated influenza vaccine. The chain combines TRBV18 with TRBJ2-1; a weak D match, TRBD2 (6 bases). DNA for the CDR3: TGTGCCAGCTCACCTAAGGGCGGGGAAGGGGCCTACAATGAGCAGTTCTTC. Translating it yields CASSPKGGEGAYNEQFF.